These 8 T cell receptor beta chains originate from one sample sequenced in a study of cytomegalovirus exposure and HLA in healthy donors. The study ran its PCR with 60 Vbeta and 13 Jbeta primers. TCRdb keeps only in-frame clones here, not all; method: immunoSEQ multiplex PCR. The profile shows around 150,000 clones, over 75% of them singletons. Sequenced material: PBMCs. The receptor set was obtained from a man aged 35-49 years in good health and CMV-seronegative.

V usage is TRBV7-2 and J usage is TRBJ2-7; 9 positions match TRBD1. V gave up 5 bases and J gave up 2 bases; unmatched junction bases: 7. The CDR3 runs to 15 residues. CDR1 and CDR2 (germline): SGHTA, FQGNSA. The CDR3 coding sequence is TGTGCCAGCAGCCGACAGGGGGTGGGGACCTACGAGCAGTACTTC. It specifies CASSRQGVGTYEQYF.

The gene calls are TRBV7-9 and TRBJ2-3; D may be TRBD2 (7 bases). The V gene lost 5 bases and the J gene lost 3 bases, with 18 bases spanning the gap. CDR1 and CDR2 (germline): SEHNR, FQNEAQ (reference sequence). CDR3 length: 16 amino acids. The CDR3 loop reads CASSPLGGAGTDTQYF. As DNA, the CDR3 is TGTGCCAGCAGCCCCTTAGGGGGGGCGGGGACAGATACGCAGTATTTT. The full variable domain, rest sourced from reference TRBV7-9 and TRBJ2-3, is DTGVSQNPRHKITKRGQNVTFRCDPISEHNRLYWYRQTLGQGPEFLTYFQNEAQLEKSRLLSDRFSAERPKGSFSTLEIQRTEQGDSAMYLCASSPLGGAGTDTQYFGPGTRLTVL.

This sequence joins TRBV11-1 and TRBJ2-4, with 7 positions matching TRBD1. Germline V gene lookup returns CDR1 SGHAT and CDR2 FQDESV (reference sequence). The CDR3 covers 15 residues. The ends lost 5 bases at V and 2 bases at J; junction bases unmatched: 6. The CDR3 coding sequence is TGTGCCAGCAGCCCCAAACAGGGGTCCAAAAACATTCAGTACTTC. Its protein is CASSPKQGSKNIQYF.

This clone has a single count. This sequence joins TRBV27 and TRBJ1-1, with D possibly being TRBD1 (6 bases). The germline gives CDR1 MNHEY, CDR2 SMNVEV (reference sequence). With 8 bases removed from V and 7 bases from J, the gap between germline ends came to 14 bases. The CDR3 consists of 12 residues. Here the CDR3 reads CASGVGAREAFF. Here the CDR3 DNA reads TGTGCCAGCGGGGTGGGGGCGCGTGAAGCTTTCTTT.

This clone was seen once. The gene calls are TRBV6-1 and TRBJ2-2; D gene uncertain. The V gene's germline CDR1 is MNHNS and CDR2 SASEGT. The length of the CDR3 is 14 residues. V dropped 2 bases and J dropped 1 base, with 5 bases sitting between them. CDR3 coding DNA: TGTGCCAGCAGTGAATACAGGAACACCGGGGAGCTGTTTTTT. Its translation: CASSEYRNTGELFF.

J is TRBJ2-6 and V is TRBV25-1; TRBD1 might be the D (6 bases). V dropped 3 bases and J dropped 3 bases, with 15 bases sitting between them. The CDR3 contains 17 residues. Germline lookup yields CDR1 MGHDK and CDR2 SYGVNS. The CDR3 sequence: CASSDRGQGYGANVLTF. CDR3 bases: TGTGCCAGCAGTGACAGGGGCCAGGGGTATGGGGCCAACGTCCTGACTTTC.

This clone was recorded a few times. The chain recombines TRBV7-3 with TRBJ2-2; D unclear. The length of the CDR3 is 14 residues. Germline CDR1 and CDR2: SGHTA and FQGTGA. Trimming cost V 5 bases and J 7 bases, with 14 bases left between them. The CDR3 nucleotides are TGTGCCAGCAGCCCGCAGCATAGCAACGGGGAGCTGTTTTTT. Translating gives CASSPQHSNGELFF.

The V gene is TRBV7-2, the J gene TRBJ2-2; weak D call: TRBD2 (6 bases). The CDR3 spans 15 residues. Trimming shortened V by 2 bases and J by 4 bases, and 11 bases separated the two germline ends. In germline, CDR1 is SGHTA, CDR2 FQGNSA. The CDR3 loop is CASSLQGGSTGELFF. DNA for the CDR3: TGTGCCAGCAGCTTACAAGGAGGGAGCACCGGGGAGCTGTTTTTT. Drawing the rest from reference TRBV7-2 and TRBJ2-2, the complete variable domain is GAGVSQSPSNKVTEKGKDVELRCDPISGHTALYWYRQSLGQGLEFLIYFQGNSAPDKSGLPSDRFSAERTGGSVSTLTIQRTQQEDSAVYLCASSLQGGSTGELFFGEGSRLTVL.